This T cell receptor beta chain was identified during a study of T cell repertoires in cytomegalovirus infection. Findings of the study overall: Within the response measured ex vivo, HLA-C-restricted CMV-specific TCR beta clonotypes were dominant.

Deletions cut 4 bases from V and 7 bases from J, with 6 bases between. Germline CDR1 MNHEY, CDR2 SMNVEV (reference sequence). This CDR3 spans 11 amino acids. TCRdb re-called the reads through MiXCR, storing one row per CDR3 protein. The sample carries some 350,000 distinct CDR3 sequences, roughly 34% recorded once. A few counts support this clonotype. Antigen: not known. The J gene is TRBJ2-3, the V gene TRBV27, with D possibly matching TRBD2 (5 bases). This TCR was sampled from a human donor in good health (CMV status not recorded). Some clones in this sample may be carry-over from other donors' samples. The specimen was cultured PBMCs, collected from culture after CMV antigen stimulation. CDR3: CASSSGYTQYF. The CDR3 coding sequence is TGTGCCAGCAGTTCGGGGTATACGCAGTATTTT.